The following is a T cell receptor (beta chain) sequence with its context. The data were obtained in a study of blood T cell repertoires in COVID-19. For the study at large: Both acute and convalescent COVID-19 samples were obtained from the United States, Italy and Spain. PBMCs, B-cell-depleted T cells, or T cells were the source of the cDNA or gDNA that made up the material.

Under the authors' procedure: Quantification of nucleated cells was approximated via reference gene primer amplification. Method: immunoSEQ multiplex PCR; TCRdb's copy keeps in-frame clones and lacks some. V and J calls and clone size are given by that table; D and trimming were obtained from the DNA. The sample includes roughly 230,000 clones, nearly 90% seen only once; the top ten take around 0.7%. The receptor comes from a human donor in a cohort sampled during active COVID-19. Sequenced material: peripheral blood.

CDR3 sequence: CAWSWQGANYGYTF. The CDR3 DNA sequence: TGTGCCTGGAGTTGGCAGGGGGCGAACTATGGCTACACCTTC. V gene TRBV30 combines with J gene TRBJ1-2; 8 bases match TRBD1. With V trimmed by 2 bases and J by 2 bases, 4 bases remained unmatched. Germline CDR1 GTSNPN, CDR2 SVGIG (reference sequence). CDR3 length: 14 amino acids. Full variable domain (rest looked up from reference TRBV30 and TRBJ1-2): SQTIHQWPATLVQPVGSPLSLECTVEGTSNPNLYWYRQAAGRGLQLLFYSVGIGQISSEVPQNLSASRPQDRQFILSSKKLLLSDSGFYLCAWSWQGANYGYTFGSGTRLTVV.